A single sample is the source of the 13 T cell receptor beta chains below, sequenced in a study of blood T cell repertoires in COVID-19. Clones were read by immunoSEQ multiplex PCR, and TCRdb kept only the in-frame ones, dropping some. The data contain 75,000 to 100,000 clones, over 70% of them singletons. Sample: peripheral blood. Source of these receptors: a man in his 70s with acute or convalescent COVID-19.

This chain's CDR3 is CASSIKRAIRGESLFF. CDR3 sequence (DNA): TGTGCCAGTAGTATAAAGAGAGCAATCCGGGGGGAAAGTCTGTTTTTT. V usage is TRBV19 and J usage is TRBJ1-4, with D possibly being TRBD1 (5 bases). Germline-derived CDR1 and CDR2 are LNHDA and SQIVND (reference sequence). This CDR3 contains 16 residues. V was cut by 2 bases and J by 14 bases, with 24 bases left in between.

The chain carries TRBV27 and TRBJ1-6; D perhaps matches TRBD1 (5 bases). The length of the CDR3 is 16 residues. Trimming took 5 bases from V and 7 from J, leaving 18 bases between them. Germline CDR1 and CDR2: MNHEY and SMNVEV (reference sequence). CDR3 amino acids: CASSPFLRVLNSPLHF. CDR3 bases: TGTGCCAGCAGTCCATTCCTCAGGGTTTTAAATTCACCCCTCCACTTT.

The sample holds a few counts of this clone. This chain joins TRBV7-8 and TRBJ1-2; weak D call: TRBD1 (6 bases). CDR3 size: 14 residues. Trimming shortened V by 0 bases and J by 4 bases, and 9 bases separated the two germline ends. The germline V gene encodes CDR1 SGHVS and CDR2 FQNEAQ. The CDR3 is CASSLAAGAYGYTF. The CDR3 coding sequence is TGTGCCAGCAGCTTAGCGGCGGGGGCCTATGGCTACACCTTC.

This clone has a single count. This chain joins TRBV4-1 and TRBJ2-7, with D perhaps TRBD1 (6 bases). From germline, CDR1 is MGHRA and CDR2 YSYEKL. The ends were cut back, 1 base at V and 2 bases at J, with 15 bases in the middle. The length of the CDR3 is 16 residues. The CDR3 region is CASSQGVQQGPYEQYF. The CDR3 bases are TGCGCCAGCAGCCAAGGCGTTCAACAGGGCCCCTACGAGCAGTACTTC.

CDR3: CASRQHDSAYEQYF. The CDR3, as DNA: TGTGCCAGCAGGCAGCACGATAGCGCCTACGAGCAGTACTTC. The rearrangement joins TRBV6-6 to TRBJ2-7; maybe TRBD2 (5 bases). The CDR3 spans 14 residues. V lost 6 bases, J lost 2 bases, and 14 bases lay in between. Germline loops: CDR1 MNHNY, CDR2 SVGAGI (reference sequence).

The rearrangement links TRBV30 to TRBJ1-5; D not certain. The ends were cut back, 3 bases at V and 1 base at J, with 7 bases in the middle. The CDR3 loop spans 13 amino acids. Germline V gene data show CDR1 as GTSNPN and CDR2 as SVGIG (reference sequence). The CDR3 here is CAWSPGSNQPQHF. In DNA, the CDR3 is TGTGCCTGGAGCCCGGGGAGCAATCAGCCCCAGCATTTT.

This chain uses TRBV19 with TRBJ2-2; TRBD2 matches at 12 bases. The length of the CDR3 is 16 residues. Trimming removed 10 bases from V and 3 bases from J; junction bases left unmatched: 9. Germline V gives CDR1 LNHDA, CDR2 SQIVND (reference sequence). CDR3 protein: CATRLAGDWDTGELFF. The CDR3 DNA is TGTGCCACCAGACTAGCGGGAGATTGGGACACCGGGGAGCTGTTTTTT. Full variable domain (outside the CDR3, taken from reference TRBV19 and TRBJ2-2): DGGITQSPKYLFRKEGQNVTLSCEQNLNHDAMYWYRQDPGQGLRLIYYSQIVNDFQKGDIAEGYSVSREKKESFPLTVTSAQKNPTAFYLCATRLAGDWDTGELFFGEGSRLTVL.

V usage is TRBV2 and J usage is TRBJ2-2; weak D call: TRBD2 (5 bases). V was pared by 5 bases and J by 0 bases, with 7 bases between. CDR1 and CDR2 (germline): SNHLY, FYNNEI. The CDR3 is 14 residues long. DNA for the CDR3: TGTGCCAGCAGTAAGCGGTCGAACACCGGGGAGCTGTTTTTT. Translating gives CASSKRSNTGELFF.

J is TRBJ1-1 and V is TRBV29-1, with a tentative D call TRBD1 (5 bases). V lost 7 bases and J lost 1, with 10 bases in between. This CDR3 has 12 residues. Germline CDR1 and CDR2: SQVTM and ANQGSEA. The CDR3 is CSALRANTEAFF. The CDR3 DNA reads TGCAGCGCCCTCAGGGCGAACACTGAAGCTTTCTTT. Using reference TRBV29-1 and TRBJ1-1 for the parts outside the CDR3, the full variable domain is SAVISQKPSRDICQRGTSLTIQCQVDSQVTMMFWYRQQPGQSLTLIATANQGSEATYESGFVIDKFPISRPNLTFSTLTVSNMSPEDSSIYLCSALRANTEAFFGQGTRLTVV.

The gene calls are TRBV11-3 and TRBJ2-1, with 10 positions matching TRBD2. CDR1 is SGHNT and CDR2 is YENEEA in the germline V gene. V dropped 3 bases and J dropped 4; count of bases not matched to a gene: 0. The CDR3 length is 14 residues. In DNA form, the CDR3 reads TGTGCCAGCAGCTTGACTAGCGGGTACAATGAGCAGTTCTTC. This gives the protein CASSLTSGYNEQFF.

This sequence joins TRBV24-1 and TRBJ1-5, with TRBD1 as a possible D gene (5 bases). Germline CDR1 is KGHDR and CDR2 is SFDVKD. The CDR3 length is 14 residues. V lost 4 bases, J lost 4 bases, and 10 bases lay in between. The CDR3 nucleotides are TGTGCCACCAGTGAAGCGGGGCCGAATCAGCCCCAGCATTTT. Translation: CATSEAGPNQPQHF.

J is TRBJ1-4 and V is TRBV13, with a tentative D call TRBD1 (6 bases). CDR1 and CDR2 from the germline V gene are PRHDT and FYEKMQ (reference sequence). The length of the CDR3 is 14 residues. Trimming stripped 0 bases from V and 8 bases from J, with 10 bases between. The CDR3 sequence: CASSLGTGREKLFF. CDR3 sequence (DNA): TGTGCCAGCAGCTTAGGGACAGGTAGAGAAAAACTGTTTTTT.

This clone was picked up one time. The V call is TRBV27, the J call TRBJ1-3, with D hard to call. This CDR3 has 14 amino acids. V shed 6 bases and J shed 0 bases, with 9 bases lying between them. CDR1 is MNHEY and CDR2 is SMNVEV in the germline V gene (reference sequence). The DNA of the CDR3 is TGTGCCAGCAGGAGTCCCTTCTCTGGAAACACCATATATTTT. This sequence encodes CASRSPFSGNTIYF.